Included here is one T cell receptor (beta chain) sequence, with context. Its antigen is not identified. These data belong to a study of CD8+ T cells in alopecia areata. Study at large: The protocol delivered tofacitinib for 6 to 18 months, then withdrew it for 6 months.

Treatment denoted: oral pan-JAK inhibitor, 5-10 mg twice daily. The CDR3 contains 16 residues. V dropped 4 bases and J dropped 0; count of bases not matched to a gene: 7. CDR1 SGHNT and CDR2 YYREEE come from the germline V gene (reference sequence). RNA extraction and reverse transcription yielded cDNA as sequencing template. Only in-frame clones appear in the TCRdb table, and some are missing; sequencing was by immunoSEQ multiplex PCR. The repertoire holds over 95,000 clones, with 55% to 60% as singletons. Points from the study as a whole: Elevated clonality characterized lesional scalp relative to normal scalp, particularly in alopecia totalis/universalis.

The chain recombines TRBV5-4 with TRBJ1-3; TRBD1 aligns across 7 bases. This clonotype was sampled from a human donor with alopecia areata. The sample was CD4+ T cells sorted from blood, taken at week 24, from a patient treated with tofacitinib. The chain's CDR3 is CASSPGQPVSGNTIYF. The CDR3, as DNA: TGTGCCAGCAGCCCGGGACAGCCAGTCTCTGGAAACACCATATATTTT.